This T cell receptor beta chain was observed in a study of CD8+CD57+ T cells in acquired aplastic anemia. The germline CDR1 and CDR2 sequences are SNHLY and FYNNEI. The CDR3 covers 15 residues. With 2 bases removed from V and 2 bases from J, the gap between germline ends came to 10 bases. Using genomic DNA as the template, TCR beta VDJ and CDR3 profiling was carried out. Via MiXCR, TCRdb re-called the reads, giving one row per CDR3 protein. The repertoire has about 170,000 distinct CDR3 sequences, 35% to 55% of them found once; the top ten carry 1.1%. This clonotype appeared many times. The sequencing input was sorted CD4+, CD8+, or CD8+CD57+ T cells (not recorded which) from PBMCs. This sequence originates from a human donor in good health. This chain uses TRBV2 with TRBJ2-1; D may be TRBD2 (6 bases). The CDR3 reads CASSEFRGAYNEQFF. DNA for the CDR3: TGTGCCAGCAGTGAATTTCGCGGGGCCTACAATGAGCAGTTCTTC.